Presented here are 30 T cell receptor beta chains from one specimen sequenced in a study of identical twins. TCRdb reprocessed the 5' RACE reads with MiXCR, giving one entry per CDR3 protein. Seen here are under 350,000 distinct CDR3 sequences, less than 9.5% observed once, and the top ten hold 5.5% to 9%. The same sample was also used in a study of yellow fever vaccine responses in identical twins.

The sequencing input was CD8+ T cells sorted from blood. The receptors derive from a woman aged 18-30 years in good health.

This clonotype was seen at least ten times. This chain uses TRBV12-3 or TRBV12-4 with TRBJ2-1; no firm D call. Trimming removed 7 bases at V and 9 bases at J, with 13 bases between. This CDR3 comprises 12 residues. The CDR3 bases are TGTGCCAGCACCCTCTATCCGGGTGAGCAGTTCTTC. Translation: CASTLYPGEQFF.

CDR3 in amino acids: CSADPGTALGEQYF. CDR3 bases: TGCAGTGCAGACCCCGGGACAGCCTTGGGCGAGCAGTACTTC. The chain recombines TRBV20-1 with TRBJ2-7; 7 positions agree with TRBD1. The trim removed 6 bases at V and 6 bases at J, leaving 14 bases unmatched. The CDR3 has 14 residues. The germline CDR1 and CDR2 sequences are DFQATT and SNEGSKA (reference sequence).

There are many counts of this clonotype. The rearrangement uses TRBV29-1 and TRBJ2-1, with TRBD1 matching over 7 bases. The J segment lost 5 bases and the V segment lost 8 bases, leaving 3 bases of the junction unmatched. CDR3 length: 11 residues. Germline V CDR1 and CDR2: SQVTM, ANQGSEA. CDR3 loop: CSQGQDNEQFF. The CDR3 DNA is TGCAGCCAAGGACAGGACAATGAGCAGTTCTTC.

Worth noting for this clonotype: A much larger clone differs by one base, so this may be a read error. The chain joins TRBV5-1 to TRBJ2-3, with no clear D. The CDR3 is 15 amino acids. Germline V gives CDR1 SGHRS, CDR2 YFSETQ. The V end lost 6 bases, the J end lost 0 bases, and 14 bases lay between the germline ends. CDR3 loop: CASIGLESSTDTQYF. The CDR3 DNA follows: TGCGCCAGCATCGGGCTCGAGTCTAGCACAGATACGCAGTATTTT.

This clonotype occurred many times. This chain links TRBV4-3 with TRBJ2-3; D ambiguous. Trimming removed 0 bases from V and 0 bases from J, with 13 bases in between. This CDR3 has 17 residues. Germline values: CDR1 LGHNA, CDR2 YSLEER. As DNA, the CDR3 is TGCGCCAGCAGCCAAGAGAAGGGATTGACTAGCACAGATACGCAGTATTTT. Encoded protein: CASSQEKGLTSTDTQYF.

This clonotype was detected only a few times. This CDR3 is CAYLTGATGELFF. In DNA form, the CDR3 reads TGTGCCTACCTGACAGGGGCCACCGGGGAGCTGTTTTTT. The chain is built from TRBV30 and TRBJ2-2; TRBD1 matches 8 bases. This CDR3 is 13 amino acids long. The germline CDR1 and CDR2 sequences are GTSNPN and SVGIG (reference sequence). V shed 7 bases, J shed 4 bases, and the junction held 5 bases outside the gene matches.

This clonotype was found many times. The V and J genes are TRBV19 and TRBJ1-6; no firm D call. Germline CDR1 and CDR2: LNHDA and SQIVND (reference sequence). V dropped 9 bases and J dropped 7 bases, with 22 bases sitting between them. The length of the CDR3 is 16 residues. In DNA form, the CDR3 reads TGTGCCAGCTCCCTTGACCCCCTCAAAAAGAATTCACCCCTCCACTTT. This gives the protein CASSLDPLKKNSPLHF.

The chain combines TRBV9 with TRBJ1-1, with a weak D call TRBD1 (6 bases). This CDR3 is 14 amino acids long. The germline gives CDR1 SGDLS, CDR2 YYNGEE. The ends were cut back, 4 bases at V and 0 bases at J, with 10 bases in the middle. DNA of the CDR3: TGTGCCAGCAGCCACGGACAGCTGAACACTGAAGCTTTCTTT. Encoded protein: CASSHGQLNTEAFF.

The CDR3 loop is CASRDPGGVNNEKLFF. DNA for the CDR3: TGTGCCAGCAGGGACCCTGGAGGGGTTAATAATGAAAAACTGTTTTTT. The chain carries TRBV2 and TRBJ1-4, with D possibly TRBD1 on 5 matching bases. CDR1 and CDR2 from the germline V gene are SNHLY and FYNNEI. The V end was cut by 6 bases, the J end by 4 bases, with 18 bases between. CDR3 length: 16 residues.

This clonotype was seen more than once but under ten times. This sequence joins TRBV6-2 or TRBV6-3 and TRBJ2-7; either TRBD1 or TRBD2 may supply D (5 bases each). CDR1 and CDR2 (germline): MNHEY, SVGEGT. The CDR3 is 17 residues long. Between the trimmed V and J ends, which lost 6 bases and 0 bases, there was a span of 21 bases. CDR3 DNA sequence: TGTGCCAGCAGGGATACGGGACCCCCCGAGGGCTCCTACGAGCAGTACTTC. Encoded protein: CASRDTGPPEGSYEQYF.

This clonotype was detected ten times or more. The chain recombines TRBV5-1 with TRBJ2-1; D may match TRBD1 or TRBD2 (5 bases each). Deletions cut 6 bases from V and 2 bases from J, with 15 bases between. Germline values: CDR1 SGHRS, CDR2 YFSETQ. The CDR3 runs 15 residues. The CDR3 region is CASTFLGPTYNEQFF. In DNA, the CDR3 is TGCGCCAGCACCTTCTTGGGACCCACCTACAATGAGCAGTTCTTC.

In its sample, this clonotype was seen a few times. The V and J genes are TRBV19 and TRBJ1-5; D uncertain. Per the germline V gene, CDR1 is LNHDA and CDR2 is SQIVND (reference sequence). The CDR3 extends over 11 amino acids. V dropped 11 bases and J dropped 7 bases, with 12 bases sitting between them. The CDR3 region is CADRGLQPQHF. The CDR3 DNA is TGTGCCGACCGCGGGCTCCAGCCCCAGCATTTT.

This clonotype has just a few counts. The chain recombines TRBV5-1 with TRBJ2-5; TRBD2 aligns across 8 bases. J lost 2 bases, V lost 4 bases, and 10 bases had no gene match. This CDR3 contains 16 residues. The germline CDR1 and CDR2 sequences are SGHRS and YFSETQ. This CDR3 is CASSALTSDRQETQYF. The CDR3 nucleotides read TGCGCCAGCAGCGCCCTGACTAGCGACCGTCAAGAGACCCAGTACTTC.

The J gene is TRBJ2-1, the V gene TRBV19; D is possibly TRBD1 or TRBD2 (5 bases each). CDR1 LNHDA and CDR2 SQIVND come from the germline V gene (reference sequence). The CDR3 sequence is 11 residues long. With 9 bases removed from V and 8 bases from J, the gap between germline ends came to 11 bases. The CDR3 DNA reads as TGTGCCAGCGGGGCGGGCGATGAGCAGTTCTTC. It yields the protein CASGAGDEQFF.

This clonotype has just a few counts. This chain uses TRBV29-1 with TRBJ2-1; 8 positions match TRBD2. Germline V gene sequence: CDR1 SQVTM, CDR2 ANQGSEA. The CDR3 has 16 residues. Losses at the gene ends were 1 base for V and 1 base for J; bases not matched to a gene: 6. CDR3 nucleotides: TGCAGCGTTGAAGGACGCGGGAGGCTTTCCTACAATGAGCAGTTCTTC. Its protein product is CSVEGRGRLSYNEQFF.

V is TRBV21-1 and J is TRBJ2-1; the D call in the table, TRBD1, was not verified against the DNA. TRBV21-1 has pseudogene status. This CDR3 has 17 residues. CDR3 nucleotide sequence: TGTGCCAGCAGCATATCAGGGGGCGCAAGGTCCTACAATGAGCAGTTCTTC. Residues: CASSISGGARSYNEQFF.

This clonotype was found many times. The chain carries TRBV4-1 and TRBJ2-7; 7 bases map to TRBD1. Looked up from germline, CDR1 is MGHRA and CDR2 is YSYEKL. This CDR3 region has 14 residues. Unmatched junction bases numbered 4, after V lost 4 bases and J lost 1 base. The CDR3 DNA reads as TGCGCCAGCAGCCTACTGGGACAGTCCTACGAGCAGTACTTC. Translation gives CASSLLGQSYEQYF.

This clonotype occurred many times. The V gene is TRBV18, the J gene TRBJ2-2; 10 bases map to TRBD2. The V gene end was trimmed by 5 bases and the J gene end by 5 bases; junction bases not matched to a gene: 8. Germline values: CDR1 KGHSH, CDR2 LQKENI. The length of the CDR3 is 16 residues. CDR3 protein: CASSSSSGRLTGELFF. DNA of the CDR3: TGTGCCAGCTCATCTTCTAGCGGGAGATTGACCGGGGAGCTGTTTTTT.

This clonotype showed up many times. The chain recombines TRBV5-1 with TRBJ2-2; no clear D gene. The germline V and J ends were trimmed by 0 bases and 1 base, with 13 bases remaining between them. The germline V gene has CDR1 SGHRS and CDR2 YFSETQ. The CDR3 is 17 residues long. The CDR3 sequence: CASSLAENRLNTGELFF. CDR3 DNA sequence: TGCGCCAGCAGCTTGGCGGAGAACAGATTGAACACCGGGGAGCTGTTTTTT. Drawing the rest from reference TRBV5-1 and TRBJ2-2, the complete variable domain is KAGVTQTPRYLIKTRGQQVTLSCSPISGHRSVSWYQQTPGQGLQFLFEYFSETQRNKGNFPGRFSGRQFSNSRSEMNVSTLELGDSALYLCASSLAENRLNTGELFFGEGSRLTVL.

This clonotype was detected a few times. The V gene is TRBV2, the J gene TRBJ2-5, with 7 bases identical to TRBD1. Unmatched junction bases numbered 12, after V lost 6 bases and J lost 2 bases. The CDR3 consists of 16 residues. CDR1 SNHLY and CDR2 FYNNEI come from the germline V gene. For the CDR3, the DNA is TGTGCCAGCAGAGACAGGGCAAGGGGCATACAAGAGACCCAGTACTTC. It is translated as CASRDRARGIQETQYF.

There are many counts of this clonotype. The chain joins TRBV3-1 to TRBJ2-4; TRBD2 is a possible D gene (6 bases). CDR1 and CDR2 (germline): LGHDT, YNNKEL (reference sequence). The CDR3 contains 16 residues. V was shortened by 3 bases and J by 1 base, with 13 bases between the two germline ends. The CDR3 protein is CASSHPDLAAKNIQYF. DNA for the CDR3: TGTGCCAGCAGCCACCCAGATCTAGCGGCCAAAAACATTCAGTACTTC.

This clonotype was recorded many times. The rearrangement uses TRBV3-1 and TRBJ2-5; possibly TRBD2 for D (5 bases). Trimming took off 4 bases at V and 3 bases at J, with 15 bases between the two ends. Germline values: CDR1 LGHDT, CDR2 YNNKEL (reference sequence). CDR3 length equals 15 residues. CDR3: CASSLQSPGKETQYF. CDR3 DNA: TGTGCCAGCAGCCTCCAAAGCCCGGGAAAAGAGACCCAGTACTTC.

This clonotype was observed a handful of times. The chain joins TRBV7-9 to TRBJ2-7; TRBD2 aligns across 12 bases. CDR1 is SEHNR and CDR2 is FQNEAQ in the germline V gene (reference sequence). The trim removed 2 bases at V and 6 bases at J, leaving 8 bases unmatched. This CDR3 has 16 residues. The CDR3 nucleotides are TGTGCCAGCAGCTTAACGACTAGCGGGAGAAGTGGCGAGCAGTACTTC. It translates to CASSLTTSGRSGEQYF.

This clonotype occurred a few times. CDR3 in DNA: TGTGCCAGCAGTTACTCAAGGGAGTTGGGGTACGAGCAGTACTTC. It codes for CASSYSRELGYEQYF. This chain links TRBV6-2 or TRBV6-3 with TRBJ2-7; perhaps TRBD2 as D (5 bases). CDR1 is MNHEY and CDR2 is SVGEGT in the germline V gene. The ends were cut back, 0 bases at V and 4 bases at J, with 13 bases in the middle. The CDR3 has 15 amino acids.

The chain couples TRBV4-3 to TRBJ1-1; unclear D gene. CDR1 is LGHNA and CDR2 is YSLEER in the germline V gene. The CDR3 extends over 13 amino acids. The ends were cut back, 4 bases at V and 2 bases at J, with 8 bases in the middle. The CDR3 spells CASSPDLNTEAFF. CDR3 DNA: TGCGCCAGCAGCCCTGACCTTAACACTGAAGCTTTCTTT.

Ten or more counts support this clonotype. The V and J genes are TRBV4-3 and TRBJ2-7; TRBD2 matches 7 bases. Germline loops: CDR1 LGHNA, CDR2 YSLEER. The CDR3 has 16 amino acids. V was clipped by 3 bases and J by 0 bases; unmatched bases: 8. The CDR3 is CASSQLLATYSYEQYF. CDR3 nucleotide sequence: TGCGCCAGCAGCCAGTTACTAGCGACTTACTCCTACGAGCAGTACTTC.

This clonotype has at least ten counts. The rearrangement joins TRBV4-3 to TRBJ1-1; D remains ambiguous. In germline, CDR1 is LGHNA, CDR2 YSLEER. V lost 0 bases and J lost 1, with 12 bases in between. The CDR3 is 16 residues long. Here the CDR3 reads CASSQDRVSPNTEAFF. For the CDR3, the DNA is TGCGCCAGCAGCCAAGATCGGGTCAGCCCGAACACTGAAGCTTTCTTT.

On this clonotype: One end of the junction fails to match germline, which may point to a read error. The V call is TRBV24-1, the J call TRBJ2-7; 9 bases line up with TRBD2. The CDR3 is made up of 14 amino acids. Germline-derived CDR1 and CDR2 are KGHDR and SFDVKD. CDR3 sequence: CTTSDRTSVYEQYF. CDR3 DNA sequence: TGTACCACCAGTGATCGGACTAGCGTTTACGAGCAGTACTTC.

This clonotype was detected a few times. The chain couples TRBV29-1 to TRBJ1-1, with 10 bases lining up with TRBD1. This CDR3 has 16 residues. CDR1 is SQVTM and CDR2 is ANQGSEA in the germline V gene. Losses at the gene ends were 6 bases for V and 4 bases for J; bases not matched to a gene: 14. The CDR3 coding sequence is TGCAGCGTCGATCCCGGGACAGGGGTGGGGAGCACTGAAGCTTTCTTT. It translates to CSVDPGTGVGSTEAFF.

This clonotype was recorded a few times. The rearrangement links TRBV7-2 to TRBJ1-4, with D maybe TRBD1 (5 bases). V dropped 3 bases and J dropped 12 bases, with 11 bases sitting between them. The CDR3 extends over 12 amino acids. Germline loops: CDR1 SGHTA, CDR2 FQGNSA. The CDR3 reads CASSFQGLELFF. CDR3 coding DNA: TGTGCCAGCAGCTTCCAGGGACTGGAACTGTTTTTT.